What follows are 13 T cell receptor beta chains derived from one specimen sequenced in a study of shared clonotypes between healthy human individuals. Assay: immunoSEQ multiplex PCR; the TCRdb copy retains only in-frame clones and omits some. The data contain 2 million to 2.5 million clones, 93% of them seen just once; the ten biggest clones take up about 0.37%. The sequencing input was naive CD4+ T cells from PBMCs. Documented subset: CD45RA+ positively selected. All receptors derive from a man aged 18 to 30 in good health. Some clones in this sample may be carry-over from other donors' samples.

The chain uses TRBV6-1 and TRBJ2-2; D is possibly TRBD2 (6 bases). V was shortened by 6 bases and J by 5 bases, with 16 bases between the two germline ends. CDR1 MNHNS and CDR2 SASEGT come from the germline V gene. The CDR3 consists of 15 residues. The CDR3 sequence: CASRLAGRVTGELFF. The CDR3 DNA reads as TGTGCCAGCAGGCTGGCCGGGAGAGTTACCGGGGAGCTGTTTTTT.

The chain joins TRBV5-1 to TRBJ2-7; weak D call: TRBD1 (6 bases). Trimming removed 4 bases at V and 6 bases at J, with 14 bases between. Per the germline V gene, CDR1 is SGHRS and CDR2 is YFSETQ. The CDR3 runs to 13 residues. The CDR3 sequence is CASSARGASEQYF. The CDR3 coding sequence is TGCGCCAGCAGCGCCAGGGGCGCCTCCGAGCAGTACTTC.

The rearrangement links TRBV11-3 to TRBJ2-5; 11 nucleotides align to TRBD2. The CDR3 sequence is 16 residues long. Germline CDR1 SGHNT, CDR2 YENEEA. Losses at the gene ends were 5 bases for V and 5 bases for J; bases not matched to a gene: 10. CDR3 protein: CASSRTALAGGETQYF. The CDR3 coding sequence is TGTGCCAGCAGCCGAACCGCTCTAGCGGGAGGTGAGACCCAGTACTTC.

The CDR3: CAWSGDAGALNEKLFF. The CDR3 coding sequence is TGTGCCTGGAGTGGGGACGCAGGGGCCCTTAATGAAAAACTGTTTTTT. J is TRBJ1-4 and V is TRBV30, with a weak D call TRBD1 (6 bases). The CDR3 is made up of 16 amino acids. V was clipped by 1 base and J by 4 bases, with 16 bases between them. Germline CDR1 and CDR2: GTSNPN and SVGIG (reference sequence).

The genes are TRBV7-9 and TRBJ2-7; 9 nucleotides align to TRBD2. This CDR3 comprises 14 residues. Per the germline V gene, CDR1 is SEHNR and CDR2 is FQNEAQ (reference sequence). Trimming cost V 6 bases and J 0 bases; bases outside gene matches: 3. The CDR3 protein is CASRSSGSSYEQYF. The CDR3 coding sequence is TGTGCCAGCAGAAGTAGCGGGAGCTCCTACGAGCAGTACTTC. Filled out from reference TRBV7-9 and TRBJ2-7, the complete variable domain reads DTGVSQNPRHKITKRGQNVTFRCDPISEHNRLYWYRQTLGQGPEFLTYFQNEAQLEKSRLLSDRFSAERPKGSFSTLEIQRTEQGDSAMYLCASRSSGSSYEQYFGPGTRLTVT.

V is TRBV19 and J is TRBJ1-1; possible D gene TRBD1, 6 bases. Germline assignment: CDR1 LNHDA and CDR2 SQIVND (reference sequence). The CDR3 consists of 15 residues. V lost 4 bases and J 4 bases, leaving 16 bases between the germline ends. CDR3 protein: CASSKTGAETTEAFF. CDR3 in DNA: TGTGCCAGTAGTAAAACGGGGGCCGAGACCACTGAAGCTTTCTTT.

The chain is built from TRBV19 and TRBJ1-1; D not resolved. This CDR3 is built from 14 residues. Germline lookup yields CDR1 LNHDA and CDR2 SQIVND (reference sequence). The V and J ends lost 2 bases and 0 bases respectively, with 7 bases between them. The CDR3 reads CASSISGLNTEAFF. CDR3 nucleotides: TGTGCCAGTAGTATATCAGGCCTGAACACTGAAGCTTTCTTT.

With regard to this clone: The identical CDR3 is also encoded by other nucleotide sequences in the sample. J is TRBJ1-1 and V is TRBV28, with D uncertain. Trimming pared 3 bases from V and 6 bases from J, leaving 5 bases between. The CDR3 extends over 11 amino acids. Per the germline V gene, CDR1 is MDHEN and CDR2 is SYDVKM. CDR3 protein: CASSFRSEAFF. The CDR3 DNA follows: TGTGCCAGCAGTTTTAGGTCTGAAGCTTTCTTT.

The CDR3 protein is CAWSWRDYGYTF. DNA of the CDR3: TGTGCCTGGAGTTGGAGGGATTATGGCTACACCTTC. The V gene is TRBV30, the J gene TRBJ1-2, with unresolved D. The V gene lost 2 bases and the J gene lost 5 bases, with 9 bases spanning the gap. The CDR3 is 12 residues long. Germline-derived CDR1 and CDR2 are GTSNPN and SVGIG (reference sequence).

The rearrangement uses TRBV5-1 and TRBJ2-2; D call uncertain. Germline-derived CDR1 and CDR2 are SGHRS and YFSETQ. CDR3 length: 16 residues. V was trimmed by 0 bases and J by 4 bases, leaving 13 bases between them. The CDR3 loop reads CASSLDLPGVTGELFF. The CDR3 DNA follows: TGCGCCAGCAGCTTGGATCTCCCTGGGGTCACCGGGGAGCTGTTTTTT. Using reference TRBV5-1 and TRBJ2-2 for the parts outside the CDR3, the full variable domain is KAGVTQTPRYLIKTRGQQVTLSCSPISGHRSVSWYQQTPGQGLQFLFEYFSETQRNKGNFPGRFSGRQFSNSRSEMNVSTLELGDSALYLCASSLDLPGVTGELFFGEGSRLTVL.

This rearrangement joins TRBV2 to TRBJ2-7; a weak D match, TRBD1 (5 bases). Trimming removed 0 bases from V and 3 bases from J, with 12 bases in between. The germline CDR1 and CDR2 sequences are SNHLY and FYNNEI. The CDR3 has 15 amino acids. This CDR3 reads CASSEAGQDYYEQYF. The CDR3 nucleotides read TGTGCCAGCAGTGAAGCGGGGCAGGATTACTACGAGCAGTACTTC.

The J gene is TRBJ1-1, the V gene TRBV29-1; no firm D call. Germline lookup yields CDR1 SQVTM and CDR2 ANQGSEA. V shed 4 bases and J shed 2 bases, with 11 bases lying between them. This CDR3 contains 13 residues. In nucleotides, the CDR3 is TGCAGCGTTGGTTCCTCAGCCAACACTGAAGCTTTCTTT. Protein product: CSVGSSANTEAFF.

The sample holds a few counts of this clone. The chain uses TRBV5-1 and TRBJ1-1; 7 nucleotides align to TRBD1. The CDR3 spans 15 residues. CDR1 is SGHRS, CDR2 YFSETQ, per germline. The junction had 9 bases not matched to a gene; V was cut back by 4 bases and J by 3 bases. The CDR3 here is CASSMTQGLDTEAFF. In DNA, the CDR3 is TGCGCCAGCAGCATGACACAGGGGCTTGACACTGAAGCTTTCTTT.